This entry features one TCR beta chain sequence. Its antigen remains unknown. Trimming cost V 1 base and J 4 bases, with 14 bases left between them. This CDR3 comprises 16 residues. CDR1 is SGHRS, CDR2 YFSETQ, per germline. The sample comes from a study of response to subunit inactivated influenza vaccine. Study results and limitations: Authors proposed each seasonal influenza vaccination draws in few new T cells.

TCRdb reprocessed the RT-PCR reads via MiXCR and lists one record per CDR3 protein. The sample shows under 800,000 distinct CDR3 sequences, over 11% of them seen only once. Sequencing was performed on PBMCs from blood, taken 14 to 15 days before vaccination. The chain has TRBV5-1 and TRBJ2-2; D not certain. The TCR comes from a man over 45 who received an inactivated influenza vaccine. The CDR3 nucleotides read TGCGCCAGCAGCTTGCACCTGCCTGGCGGCACCGGGGAGCTGTTTTTT. Translation: CASSLHLPGGTGELFF.